This T cell receptor (beta chain) was captured in a study of T cell responses to AZD1222 COVID-19 vaccine. General observations from the study: Spike-specific TCR breadth and depth rose after two AZD1222 doses. Samples come after the peak T cell response, not at day 14. Mapped onto spike, vaccine-associated CD4 TCRs spanned it and were dominant at 160-218 and 743-854.

The CDR3 spans 11 residues. Trimming took 3 bases from V and 8 from J, leaving 7 bases between them. Concerning this clone: Its matching antigen is unknown.

Produced via immunoSEQ multiplex PCR; TCRdb's table is partial and in-frame only. The sample holds tens of thousands of clones, less than 90% seen once. The rearrangement uses TRBV12-3 or TRBV12-4 and TRBJ1-2, with D unresolved. Specimen: peripheral blood, collected 28 days after the second AZD1222 dose. This clonotype was sampled from an adult who received the AZD1222 COVID-19 vaccine. CDR3 protein: CASSFPGGYTF. The CDR3 DNA reads TGTGCCAGCAGTTTTCCCGGGGGCTACACCTTC.